What follows are 18 T cell receptor beta chains derived from one specimen sequenced in a study of neoadjuvant nivolumab and ipilimumab in lung cancer. Measured with immunoSEQ multiplex PCR; TCRdb has only the in-frame clones, and not every one. Here the sample spans about 38,000 clones, roughly nine tenths being singletons. The sequenced sample was peripheral blood, obtained before neoadjuvant nivolumab, alone or with ipilimumab. Source of these receptors: an adult with non-small cell lung cancer.

The chain combines TRBV5-1 with TRBJ2-3, with 7 bases that match TRBD2. Germline V gene lookup returns CDR1 SGHRS and CDR2 YFSETQ. This CDR3 region has 14 residues. V trimming: 0 bases; J trimming: 3 bases; junction bases outside the gene matches: 1. CDR3 loop: CASSLGSGTDTQYF. The DNA of the CDR3 is TGCGCCAGCAGCTTGGGTAGCGGGACAGATACGCAGTATTTT.

The rearrangement joins TRBV11-2 to TRBJ2-7; the D gene is possibly TRBD2 (6 bases). CDR1 and CDR2 (germline): SGHAT, FQNNGV. V was clipped by 5 bases and J by 3 bases, with 20 bases between them. This CDR3 region has 16 residues. CDR3 loop: CASSPGGAGPSYEQYF. The CDR3 nucleotides read TGTGCCAGCAGCCCCGGGGGTGCGGGACCGAGCTACGAGCAGTACTTC.

The chain joins TRBV4-1 to TRBJ2-7, with 8 bases that match TRBD2. There are 15 residues in the CDR3. Trimming took 0 bases from V and 3 from J; bases not matched to a gene: 4. The germline V gene has CDR1 MGHRA and CDR2 YSYEKL. CDR3 sequence: CASSQDTSGVYEQYF. The CDR3 bases are TGCGCCAGCAGCCAAGATACTAGCGGAGTCTACGAGCAGTACTTC.

The gene calls are TRBV28 and TRBJ2-7; the D is unclear. V lost 6 bases, J lost 4 bases, and 22 bases lay in between. Germline CDR1 MDHEN, CDR2 SYDVKM. The CDR3 has 16 residues. CDR3 sequence: CASRRFGVDWGYEQYF. The CDR3 DNA reads TGTGCCAGCAGGAGGTTTGGGGTAGATTGGGGATACGAGCAGTACTTC.

The chain links TRBV5-6 to TRBJ2-1; 7 bases align to TRBD2. V dropped 0 bases and J dropped 14; count of bases not matched to a gene: 8. The V gene's germline CDR1 is SGHDT and CDR2 YYEEEE. This CDR3 has 13 amino acids. Written as DNA, the CDR3 is TGTGCCAGCAGCTTGGTCGCGGGAGATAATAAGTTCTTC. This sequence encodes CASSLVAGDNKFF.

The chain combines TRBV20-1 with TRBJ2-7; 7 bases fit TRBD1. The V segment lost 5 bases and the J segment 10 bases; nucleotides outside the gene matches: 5. Germline V gives CDR1 DFQATT, CDR2 SNEGSKA (reference sequence). The CDR3 is 10 amino acids. For the CDR3, the DNA is TGCAGTGCTCGGAGACAGGGCCAGTACTTC. Residues: CSARRQGQYF.

V and J are TRBV5-6 and TRBJ2-1; 9 nucleotides align to TRBD1. The CDR3 is 16 residues long. The junction had 3 bases not matched to a gene; V was cut back by 0 bases and J by 2 bases. Per the germline V gene, CDR1 is SGHDT and CDR2 is YYEEEE. The CDR3 spells CASSLETGGTYNEQFF. CDR3 coding DNA: TGTGCCAGCAGCTTGGAGACAGGGGGGACCTACAATGAGCAGTTCTTC.

The rearrangement joins TRBV11-2 to TRBJ2-3; no clear D gene. This CDR3 is built from 15 residues. The germline gives CDR1 SGHAT, CDR2 FQNNGV. V dropped 5 bases and J dropped 2 bases, with 14 bases sitting between them. This CDR3 is CASSPPLGYTDTQYF. In nucleotides, the CDR3 is TGTGCCAGCAGCCCCCCCCTAGGATACACAGATACGCAGTATTTT.

This chain joins TRBV27 and TRBJ2-7, with 9 bases fitting TRBD1. Germline trimming cut 4 bases from V and 2 bases from J; bases unmatched to any gene: 12. This CDR3 has 17 residues. Looked up from germline, CDR1 is MNHEY and CDR2 is SMNVEV (reference sequence). This chain's CDR3 is CASSSPRTGALAYEQYF. In DNA form, the CDR3 reads TGTGCCAGCAGTTCCCCAAGGACAGGGGCCCTCGCCTACGAGCAGTACTTC.

The rearrangement uses TRBV14 and TRBJ1-1, with D perhaps matching TRBD1 (5 bases). Trimming removed 3 bases at V and 0 bases at J, with 17 bases between. The CDR3 spans 17 residues. The germline V gene encodes CDR1 SGHDN and CDR2 FVKESK. CDR3 protein: CASSQGGSGFMNTEAFF. In nucleotides, the CDR3 is TGTGCCAGCAGCCAGGGGGGGTCTGGTTTTATGAACACTGAAGCTTTCTTT.

The chain has TRBV6-5 and TRBJ2-7; 8 bases align to TRBD2. V shed 7 bases, J shed 6 bases, and the junction held 14 bases outside the gene matches. The CDR3 sequence is 15 residues long. Germline CDR1 reads MNHEY; CDR2 reads SVGAGI. The CDR3 DNA reads as TGTGCCAGCACCCCCGGTCGAGCGGGAGTTAGCGAGCAGTACTTC. Residues: CASTPGRAGVSEQYF.

This clone was seen just once. The gene calls are TRBV7-6 and TRBJ2-7; 9 bases align to TRBD2. The germline V gene encodes CDR1 SGHVS and CDR2 FNYEAQ. V shed 5 bases, J shed 5 bases, and the junction held 4 bases outside the gene matches. This CDR3 has 13 amino acids. The CDR3 here is CASSDGTSNEQYF. For the CDR3, the DNA is TGTGCCAGCAGCGACGGGACTAGCAACGAGCAGTACTTC. The variable domain in full, completed from reference TRBV7-6 and TRBJ2-7, reads GAGVSQSPRYKVTKRGQDVALRCDPISGHVSLYWYRQALGQGPEFLTYFNYEAQQDKSGLPNDRFSAERPEGSISTLTIQRTEQRDSAMYRCASSDGTSNEQYFGPGTRLTVT.

The gene calls are TRBV6-6 and TRBJ2-7, with 8 bases fitting TRBD1. The CDR3 length is 14 residues. Germline assignment: CDR1 MNHNY and CDR2 SVGAGI (reference sequence). The ends lost 0 bases at V and 5 bases at J; junction bases unmatched: 3. CDR3: CASSYSGQAHEQYF. As DNA, the CDR3 is TGTGCCAGCAGTTACTCGGGACAGGCCCACGAGCAGTACTTC.

The chain employs TRBV5-1 and TRBJ2-3; 10 bases map to TRBD2. V shed 1 base, J shed 6 bases, and the junction held 5 bases outside the gene matches. The CDR3 contains 15 residues. Germline values: CDR1 SGHRS, CDR2 YFSETQ. The CDR3 protein is CASSLPSGSDDTQYF. Written as DNA, the CDR3 is TGCGCCAGCAGCTTGCCTAGCGGGAGTGATGATACGCAGTATTTT.

The chain joins TRBV10-1 to TRBJ1-2, with D maybe TRBD1 (5 bases). Trimming removed 4 bases at V and 4 bases at J, with 22 bases between. Germline CDR1 WNHNN, CDR2 SYGVQD (reference sequence). The CDR3 totals 17 residues. The CDR3 loop reads CASSGPYRQTPFYGYTF. In DNA form, the CDR3 reads TGCGCCAGCAGTGGCCCTTACCGACAGACTCCTTTCTATGGCTACACCTTC.

This sequence joins TRBV7-8 and TRBJ2-5; D remains ambiguous. This CDR3 spans 17 amino acids. Trimming cost V 10 bases and J 3 bases, with 27 bases left between them. CDR1 SGHVS and CDR2 FQNEAQ come from the germline V gene. CDR3: CATQRRQALNNEETQYF. As DNA, the CDR3 is TGTGCCACCCAGCGAAGGCAGGCACTCAACAACGAAGAGACCCAGTACTTC. The variable domain in full, with the rest retrieved from reference TRBV7-8 and TRBJ2-5, is GAGVSQSPRYKVAKRGQDVALRCDPISGHVSLFWYQQALGQGPEFLTYFQNEAQLDKSGLPSDRFFAERPEGSVSTLKIQRTQQEDSAVYLCATQRRQALNNEETQYFGPGTRLLVL.

The V call is TRBV18, the J call TRBJ1-1; D not certain. The V and J ends lost 0 bases and 4 bases respectively, with 12 bases between them. The V gene's germline CDR1 is KGHSH and CDR2 LQKENI. This CDR3 region has 15 residues. Here the CDR3 reads CASSPPEGRSTEAFF. CDR3 coding DNA: TGTGCCAGCTCACCACCGGAGGGCCGGAGCACTGAAGCTTTCTTT.

The chain uses TRBV11-2 and TRBJ1-1, with 7 bases that match TRBD1. This CDR3 is built from 13 residues. Germline loops: CDR1 SGHAT, CDR2 FQNNGV. Germline trimming cut 5 bases from V and 1 base from J; bases unmatched to any gene: 1. Here the CDR3 DNA reads TGTGCCAGCAGCCGACAGGGGAACACTGAAGCTTTCTTT. Amino acids: CASSRQGNTEAFF. The full variable domain, its missing parts supplied by reference TRBV11-2 and TRBJ1-1, is EAGVAQSPRYKIIEKRQSVAFWCNPISGHATLYWYQQILGQGPKLLIQFQNNGVVDDSQLPKDRFSAERLKGVDSTLKIQPAKLEDSAVYLCASSRQGNTEAFFGQGTRLTVV.